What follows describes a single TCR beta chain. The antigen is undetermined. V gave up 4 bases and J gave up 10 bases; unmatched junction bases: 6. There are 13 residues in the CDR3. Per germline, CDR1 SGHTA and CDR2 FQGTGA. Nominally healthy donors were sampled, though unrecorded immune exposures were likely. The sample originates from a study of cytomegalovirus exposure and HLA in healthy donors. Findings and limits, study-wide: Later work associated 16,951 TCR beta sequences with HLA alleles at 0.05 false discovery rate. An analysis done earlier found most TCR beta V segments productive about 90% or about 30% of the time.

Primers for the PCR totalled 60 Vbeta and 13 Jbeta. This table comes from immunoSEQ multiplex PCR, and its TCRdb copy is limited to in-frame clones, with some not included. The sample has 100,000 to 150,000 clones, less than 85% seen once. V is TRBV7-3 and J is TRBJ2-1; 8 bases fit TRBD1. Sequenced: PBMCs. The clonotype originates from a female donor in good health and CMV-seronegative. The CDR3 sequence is CASSYDRGSEQFF. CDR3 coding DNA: TGTGCCAGCAGCTATGACAGGGGCAGCGAGCAGTTCTTC. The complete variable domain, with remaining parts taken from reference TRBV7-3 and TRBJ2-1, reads GAGVSQTPSNKVTEKGKYVELRCDPISGHTALYWYRQSLGQGPEFLIYFQGTGAADDSGLPNDRFFAVRPEGSVSTLKIQRTERGDSAVYLCASSYDRGSEQFFGPGTRLTVL.